This is a list of T cell receptor beta chains from one sample in a study of T-cell reconstitution after alpha-beta-depleted transplantation in children. From the PCR reads, TCRdb called clonotypes with MiXCR, one entry per CDR3 protein. The data hold over 450,000 distinct CDR3 sequences, with more than 9% observed a single time. The input for sequencing was PBMCs, taken before TCRalphabeta/CD19-depleted stem cell transplant. The source is a child aged 2 to 15 with inherited bone marrow failure, due to receive a stem cell transplant. Each CDR3 is given with its conserved first and last residue.

cdr3_aa: CASSQDPGGIGNQPQHF; v_call: TRBV4-3; j_call: TRBJ1-5
cdr3_aa: CSAREREGPETQYF; v_call: TRBV20-1; j_call: TRBJ2-5
cdr3_aa: CSARSLLRSTDTQYF; v_call: TRBV20-1; j_call: TRBJ2-3
cdr3_aa: CASSYSNPTDTQYF; v_call: TRBV6-2/TRBV6-3; j_call: TRBJ2-3
cdr3_aa: CASSQPLQGSGANVLTF; v_call: TRBV4-2; j_call: TRBJ2-6
cdr3_aa: CASSMDRTYEQYF; v_call: TRBV19; j_call: TRBJ2-7
cdr3_aa: CASSQSSGGMIYEQYF; v_call: TRBV11-2; j_call: TRBJ2-7
cdr3_aa: CASSLYGGGRGSYEQYF; v_call: TRBV27; j_call: TRBJ2-7
cdr3_aa: CAISGGMNTGELFF; v_call: TRBV10-3; j_call: TRBJ2-2
cdr3_aa: CASSLGSTGNQPQHF; v_call: TRBV11-2; j_call: TRBJ1-5
cdr3_aa: CSARGYPGLAEETQYF; v_call: TRBV20-1; j_call: TRBJ2-5
cdr3_aa: CASSREGTDNEQFF; v_call: TRBV4-3; j_call: TRBJ2-1
cdr3_aa: CASSQDVFSYTDTQYF; v_call: TRBV4-3; j_call: TRBJ2-3
cdr3_aa: CASRSFQETQYF; v_call: TRBV27; j_call: TRBJ2-5
cdr3_aa: CASSGWTGRTGELFF; v_call: TRBV7-2; j_call: TRBJ2-2
cdr3_aa: CASSQGLSRTGAGEKLFF; v_call: TRBV4-3; j_call: TRBJ1-4
cdr3_aa: CASSQVLPTGPSKLYGYTF; v_call: TRBV4-3; j_call: TRBJ1-2
cdr3_aa: CASSLGTAVGGYTF; v_call: TRBV12-3/TRBV12-4; j_call: TRBJ1-2
cdr3_aa: CASRVGVDTEAFF; v_call: TRBV5-1; j_call: TRBJ1-1
cdr3_aa: CASRSQGVTEAFF; v_call: TRBV12-3/TRBV12-4; j_call: TRBJ1-1
cdr3_aa: CASSPGLGLDEQFF; v_call: TRBV25-1; j_call: TRBJ2-1
cdr3_aa: CASSPGLAGERPYEQYF; v_call: TRBV5-1; j_call: TRBJ2-7
cdr3_aa: CASSPETSGWGVTDTQYF; v_call: TRBV4-3; j_call: TRBJ2-3
cdr3_aa: CASSDTNTGELFF; v_call: TRBV25-1; j_call: TRBJ2-2
cdr3_aa: CASTPQSSGNYEQYF; v_call: TRBV12-3/TRBV12-4; j_call: TRBJ2-7
cdr3_aa: CASSQNRGPRGSTDTQYF; v_call: TRBV4-3; j_call: TRBJ2-3
cdr3_aa: CASSWLSGGDHIQYF; v_call: TRBV28; j_call: TRBJ2-4
cdr3_aa: CAWSVTRGRGNEQFF; v_call: TRBV30; j_call: TRBJ2-1
cdr3_aa: CATGREGPYIQYF; v_call: TRBV15; j_call: TRBJ2-4
cdr3_aa: CASSFFLASGETQYF; v_call: TRBV12-3/TRBV12-4; j_call: TRBJ2-5
cdr3_aa: CSVLTPQGKVAFF; v_call: TRBV29-1; j_call: TRBJ1-1
cdr3_aa: CAWGKGQANVLTF; v_call: TRBV30; j_call: TRBJ2-6
cdr3_aa: CASRTGTGGSEQYF; v_call: TRBV4-3; j_call: TRBJ2-7
cdr3_aa: CASEQGLNTEAFF; v_call: TRBV6-1; j_call: TRBJ1-1
cdr3_aa: CASRTSGSSSSYNEQFF; v_call: TRBV12-3/TRBV12-4; j_call: TRBJ2-1
cdr3_aa: CASSLPRGRNTEAFF; v_call: TRBV5-4; j_call: TRBJ1-1
cdr3_aa: CASSSDRNSYNEQFF; v_call: TRBV4-1; j_call: TRBJ2-1
cdr3_aa: CASSLEAGLGQPQHF; v_call: TRBV7-6; j_call: TRBJ1-5
cdr3_aa: CASRGQGATAAFF; v_call: TRBV12-3/TRBV12-4; j_call: TRBJ1-1
cdr3_aa: CASRSRGLPSYEQYF; v_call: TRBV12-3/TRBV12-4; j_call: TRBJ2-7
cdr3_aa: CSVGGGRITYNEQFF; v_call: TRBV29-1; j_call: TRBJ2-1
cdr3_aa: CASSPLLWAGVDQETQYF; v_call: TRBV11-1; j_call: TRBJ2-5